This TCR beta chain was identified in a study of shared clonotypes between healthy human individuals. The ends were cut back, 0 bases at V and 4 bases at J, with 15 bases in the middle. The CDR3 extends over 15 amino acids. CDR1 GTSNPN and CDR2 SVGIG come from the germline V gene (reference sequence). Profiled with immunoSEQ multiplex PCR; TCRdb holds only in-frame clones, not every one. Of about 380,000 clones in the sample, 96% are singletons; the top ten hold about 0.32%. V is TRBV30 and J is TRBJ2-5; TRBD1 might be the D (6 bases). The source of this sequence is a man in his thirties or forties in good health. The sequenced sample consisted of memory CD8+ T cells sorted from blood. As to subset: CD45RO+ cells pooled with CCR7-negative TemRA cells. CDR3 region: CAWSVGAGVGETQYF. CDR3 nucleotide sequence: TGTGCCTGGAGTGTTGGGGCAGGGGTAGGAGAGACCCAGTACTTC.